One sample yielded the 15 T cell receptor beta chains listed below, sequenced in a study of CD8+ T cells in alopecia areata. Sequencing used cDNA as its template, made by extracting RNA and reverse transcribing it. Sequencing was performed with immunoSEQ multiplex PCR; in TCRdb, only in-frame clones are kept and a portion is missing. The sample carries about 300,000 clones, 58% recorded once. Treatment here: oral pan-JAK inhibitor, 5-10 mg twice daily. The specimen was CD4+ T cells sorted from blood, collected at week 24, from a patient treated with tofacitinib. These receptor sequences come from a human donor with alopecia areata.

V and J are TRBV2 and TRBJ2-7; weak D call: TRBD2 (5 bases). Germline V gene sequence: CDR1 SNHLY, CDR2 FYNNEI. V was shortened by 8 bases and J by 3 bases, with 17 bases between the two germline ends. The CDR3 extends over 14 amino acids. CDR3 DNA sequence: TGTGCCAGCGCCCGGGCGGCGAGCGGCTACGAGCAGTACTTC. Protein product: CASARAASGYEQYF. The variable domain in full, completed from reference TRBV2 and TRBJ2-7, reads EPEVTQTPSHQVTQMGQEVILRCVPISNHLYFYWYRQILGQKVEFLVSFYNNEISEKSEIFDDQFSVERPDGSNFTLKIRSTKLEDSAMYFCASARAASGYEQYFGPGTRLTVT.

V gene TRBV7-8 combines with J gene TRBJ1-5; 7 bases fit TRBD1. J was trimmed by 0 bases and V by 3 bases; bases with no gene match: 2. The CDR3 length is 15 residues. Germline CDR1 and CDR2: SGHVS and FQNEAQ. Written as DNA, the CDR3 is TGTGCCAGCAGCTTGGACAGGTTTAGCAATCAGCCCCAGCATTTT. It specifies CASSLDRFSNQPQHF.

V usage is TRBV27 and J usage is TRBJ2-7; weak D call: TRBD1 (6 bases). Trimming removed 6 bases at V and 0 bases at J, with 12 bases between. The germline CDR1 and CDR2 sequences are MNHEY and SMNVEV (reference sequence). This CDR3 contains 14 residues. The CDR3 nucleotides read TGTGCCAGCAGAACTGACAGGAGCTCCTACGAGCAGTACTTC. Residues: CASRTDRSSYEQYF.

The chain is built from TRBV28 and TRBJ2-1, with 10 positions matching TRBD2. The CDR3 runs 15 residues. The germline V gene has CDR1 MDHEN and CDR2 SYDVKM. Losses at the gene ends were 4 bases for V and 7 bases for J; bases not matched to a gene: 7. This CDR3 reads CASSSQRGGLNEQFF. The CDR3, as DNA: TGTGCCAGCAGTTCGCAGCGGGGGGGCCTTAATGAGCAGTTCTTC.

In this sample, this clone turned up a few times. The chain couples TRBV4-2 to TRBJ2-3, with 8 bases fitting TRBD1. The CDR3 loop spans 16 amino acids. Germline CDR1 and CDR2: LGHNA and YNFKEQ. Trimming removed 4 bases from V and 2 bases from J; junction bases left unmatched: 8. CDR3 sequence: CASSPAIQGDTDTQYF. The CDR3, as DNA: TGTGCCAGCAGCCCCGCAATACAGGGGGACACAGATACGCAGTATTTT.

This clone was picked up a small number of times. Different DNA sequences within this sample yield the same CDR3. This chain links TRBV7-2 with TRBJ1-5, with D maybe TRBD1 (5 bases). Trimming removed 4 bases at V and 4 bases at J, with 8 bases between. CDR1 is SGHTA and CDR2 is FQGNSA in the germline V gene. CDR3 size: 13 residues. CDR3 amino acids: CASSSQGNQPQHF. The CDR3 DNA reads TGTGCCAGCAGCTCTCAGGGAAATCAGCCCCAGCATTTT.

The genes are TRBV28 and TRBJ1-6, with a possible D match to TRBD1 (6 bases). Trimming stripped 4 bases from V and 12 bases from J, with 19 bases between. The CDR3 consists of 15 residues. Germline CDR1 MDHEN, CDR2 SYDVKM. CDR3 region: CASSSPSVGAGPLHF. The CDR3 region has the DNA TGTGCCAGCAGTTCCCCATCCGTGGGGGCAGGACCCCTCCACTTT.

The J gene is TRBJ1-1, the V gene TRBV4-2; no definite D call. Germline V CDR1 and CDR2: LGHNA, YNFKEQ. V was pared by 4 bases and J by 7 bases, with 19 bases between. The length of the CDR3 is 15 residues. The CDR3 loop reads CASSRPARPRFEAFF. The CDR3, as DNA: TGTGCCAGCAGCCGCCCCGCCCGCCCCAGATTTGAAGCTTTCTTT.

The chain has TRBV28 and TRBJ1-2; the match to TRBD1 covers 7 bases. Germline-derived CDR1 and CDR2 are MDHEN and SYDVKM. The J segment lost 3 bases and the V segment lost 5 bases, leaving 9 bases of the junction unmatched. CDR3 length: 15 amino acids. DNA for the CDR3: TGTGCCAGCAGTCTCCATGCCACAGGGGACTATGGCTACACCTTC. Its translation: CASSLHATGDYGYTF.

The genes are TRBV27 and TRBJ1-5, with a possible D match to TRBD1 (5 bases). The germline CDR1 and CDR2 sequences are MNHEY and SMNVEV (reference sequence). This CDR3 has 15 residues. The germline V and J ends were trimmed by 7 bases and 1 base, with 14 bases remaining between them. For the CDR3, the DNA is TGTGCCAGCATTCCTACAGGAGTAAGCAATCAGCCCCAGCATTTT. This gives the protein CASIPTGVSNQPQHF.

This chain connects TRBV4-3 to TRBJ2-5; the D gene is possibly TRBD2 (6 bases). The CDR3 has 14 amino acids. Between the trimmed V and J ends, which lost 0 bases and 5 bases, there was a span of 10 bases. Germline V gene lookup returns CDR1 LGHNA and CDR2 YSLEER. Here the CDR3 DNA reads TGCGCCAGCAGCCAAGATGGGGGGTATGAGACCCAGTACTTC. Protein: CASSQDGGYETQYF.

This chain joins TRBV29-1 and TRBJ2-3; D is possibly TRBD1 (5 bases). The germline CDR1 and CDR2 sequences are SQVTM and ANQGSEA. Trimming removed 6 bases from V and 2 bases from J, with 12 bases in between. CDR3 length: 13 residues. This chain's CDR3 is CSVRQRLTDTQYF. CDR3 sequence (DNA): TGCAGCGTCCGACAGCGTCTCACAGATACGCAGTATTTT.

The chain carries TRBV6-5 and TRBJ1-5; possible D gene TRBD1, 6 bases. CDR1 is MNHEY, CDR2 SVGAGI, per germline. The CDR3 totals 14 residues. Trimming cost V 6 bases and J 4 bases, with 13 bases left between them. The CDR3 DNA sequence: TGTGCCAGCAGCACAGGGATCCTTAATCAGCCCCAGCATTTT. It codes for CASSTGILNQPQHF.

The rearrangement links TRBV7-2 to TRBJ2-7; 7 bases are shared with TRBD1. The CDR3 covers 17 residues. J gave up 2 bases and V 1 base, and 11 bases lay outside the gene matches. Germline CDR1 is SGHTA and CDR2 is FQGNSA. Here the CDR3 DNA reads TGTGCCAGCAGCTTAGTAGGTGGGACAGAGCTTCCCTACGAGCAGTACTTC. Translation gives CASSLVGGTELPYEQYF.

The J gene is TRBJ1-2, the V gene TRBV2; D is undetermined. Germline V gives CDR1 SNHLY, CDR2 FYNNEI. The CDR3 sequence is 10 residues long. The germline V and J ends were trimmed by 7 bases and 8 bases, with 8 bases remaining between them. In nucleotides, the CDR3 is TGTGCCAGCACGGGTAGGGGCTACACCTTC. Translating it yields CASTGRGYTF. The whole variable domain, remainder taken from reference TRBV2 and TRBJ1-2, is EPEVTQTPSHQVTQMGQEVILRCVPISNHLYFYWYRQILGQKVEFLVSFYNNEISEKSEIFDDQFSVERPDGSNFTLKIRSTKLEDSAMYFCASTGRGYTFGSGTRLTVV.